The sequence of this T cell receptor (beta chain) was determined in a study of cytomegalovirus exposure and HLA in healthy donors. Germline CDR1 and CDR2: MNHNS and SASEGT. The V gene lost 7 bases and the J gene lost 2 bases, with 8 bases spanning the gap. The CDR3 is 12 amino acids. 13 Jbeta primers and 60 Vbeta primers were used for the PCR. Sequencing used immunoSEQ multiplex PCR; TCRdb keeps in-frame clones, though not all of them. The data contain about 200,000 clones, 79% of them singletons. Study results and caveats: Researchers reported in a later analysis that common viral pathogens appeared linked to several top clusters. Based on reports, TCR beta sequences accurately predicted HLA-A and HLA-B alleles for most subjects. Prior analysis indicated that the majority of TCR beta V segments exhibited productivity approximately 87% or approximately 30% of the time.

Donors likely had unrecorded immune exposures despite being nominally healthy when sampled. Of note for this clone: Antigen: not known.

The J gene is TRBJ1-2, the V gene TRBV6-1; the D gene is possibly TRBD1 (6 bases). This clonotype was obtained from a girl under 18 in good health and CMV-seropositive. The specimen sequenced was PBMCs. CDR3 DNA: TGTGCCAGCAAGCAGGGGAACTATGGCTACACCTTC. This translates into CASKQGNYGYTF.